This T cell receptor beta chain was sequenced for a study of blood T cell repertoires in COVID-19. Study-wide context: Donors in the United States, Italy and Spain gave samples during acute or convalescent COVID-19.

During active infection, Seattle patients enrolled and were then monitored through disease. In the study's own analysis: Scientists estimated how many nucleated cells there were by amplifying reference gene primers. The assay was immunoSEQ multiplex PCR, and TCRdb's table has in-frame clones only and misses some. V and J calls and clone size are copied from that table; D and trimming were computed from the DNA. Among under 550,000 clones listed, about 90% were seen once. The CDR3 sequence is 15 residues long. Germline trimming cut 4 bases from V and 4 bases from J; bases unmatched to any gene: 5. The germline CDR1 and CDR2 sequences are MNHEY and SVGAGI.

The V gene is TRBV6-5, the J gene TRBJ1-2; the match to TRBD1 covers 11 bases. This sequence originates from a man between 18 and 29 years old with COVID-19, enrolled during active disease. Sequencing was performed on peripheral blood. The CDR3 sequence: CASSSRGTGGYGYTF. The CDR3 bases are TGTGCCAGCAGTTCACGGGGGACAGGGGGCTATGGCTACACCTTC.